These T cell receptor beta chains were read from a single sample in a study of T cells in Graves' hyperthyroidism and ophthalmopathy. TCRdb passed the multiplex PCR reads through MiXCR, listing each CDR3 protein once. The sample shows about 49,000 distinct CDR3 sequences, less than 65% of them seen only once. Material for sequencing was peripheral blood or thyroid tissue (not recorded which). The origin of the receptors is a man aged 18 to 35 with Graves' hyperthyroidism. The CDR3 runs from the conserved cysteine through the conserved F or W. D genes are given only for firm matches. Clone size is not always given. Where it is, it says once, few, many or a class for expanded clones.

clone_size | j_call | d_call | v_call | cdr3_aa | cdr3_nt
many | TRBJ2-5 | TRBD2 | TRBV10-3 | CAIIGLAGLRETQYF | TGTGCCATCATCGGACTAGCGGGACTTCGTGAGACCCAGTACTTC
few | TRBJ2-5 | TRBD2 | TRBV29-1 | CSVRPGTSGRGRETQYF | TGCAGCGTGAGGCCCGGGACTAGCGGGAGAGGGCGAGAGACCCAGTACTTC
NA | TRBJ1-6 | NA | TRBV12-3/TRBV12-4 | CASSTERNSPLHF | TGTGCCAGCAGCACGGAGCGGAATTCACCCCTCCACTTT
NA | TRBJ2-2 | TRBD2 | TRBV7-9 | CASNREGLTGELFF | TGCGCCAGCAACCGGGAGGGGTTGACCGGGGAGCTGTTTTTT
NA | TRBJ2-7 | TRBD1 | TRBV7-8 | CASSPRDSSYEQYF | TGTGCCAGCAGCCCACGGGACAGCTCCTACGAGCAGTACTTC
many | TRBJ2-7 | NA | TRBV2 | CASSVIYYEQYF | TGTGCCAGCAGTGTAATTTACTACGAGCAGTACTTC
many | TRBJ2-7 | NA | TRBV20-1 | CSASELGQSSYEQYF | TGCAGTGCTAGTGAACTCGGACAGTCCTCCTACGAGCAGTACTTC
many | TRBJ1-1 | TRBD1 | TRBV29-1 | CSVSGGDGTEAFF | TGCAGCGTCTCAGGGGGCGACGGCACTGAAGCTTTCTTT
once | TRBJ1-2 | NA | TRBV20-1 | CSARDFGTVDGYTF | TGCAGTGCTAGAGACTTCGGGACCGTGGATGGCTACACCTTC
NA | TRBJ1-6 | NA | TRBV7-9 | CASSLAVGGSPLHF | TGTGCCAGCAGCTTAGCGGTCGGAGGTTCACCCCTCCACTTT
few | TRBJ2-2 | NA | TRBV5-1 | CASSLEGTWAGELFF | TGCGCCAGCAGCTTGGAAGGAACGTGGGCCGGGGAGCTGTTTTTT